These 7 T cell receptor beta chains share one sample of origin, sequenced in a study of control samples from healthy donors and cancer patients. Sequenced by immunoSEQ multiplex PCR; TCRdb stores in-frame clones only, minus some. Counted here are 150,000 to 200,000 clones, around nine tenths occurring once; the ten biggest clones make up roughly 1.5%. The sample consisted of blood. All receptors derive from a man aged 30-40 years in good health.

The chain recombines TRBV19 with TRBJ2-3; D not certain. This CDR3 contains 12 residues. Germline V CDR1 and CDR2: LNHDA, SQIVND (reference sequence). V dropped 3 bases and J dropped 0 bases, with 1 base sitting between them. CDR3 in DNA: TGTGCCAGTAGTATGAGCACAGATACGCAGTATTTT. Encoded protein: CASSMSTDTQYF.

The gene calls are TRBV5-5 and TRBJ2-3; the D is unclear. The germline V gene has CDR1 SGHKS and CDR2 YYEKEE (reference sequence). The V end lost 4 bases, the J end lost 5 bases, and 14 bases lay between the germline ends. CDR3 length: 14 amino acids. This chain's CDR3 is CASSTEIHEDTQYF. CDR3 DNA sequence: TGTGCCAGCAGCACGGAGATTCATGAAGATACGCAGTATTTT.

The chain uses TRBV5-4 and TRBJ1-2; 7 bases line up with TRBD1. This CDR3 is 16 amino acids long. Germline V lookup: CDR1 SGHNT, CDR2 YYREEE (reference sequence). V dropped 4 bases and J dropped 4; count of bases not matched to a gene: 13. The CDR3 protein is CASSKISGGEGYGYTF. CDR3 in DNA: TGTGCCAGCAGCAAGATTTCAGGGGGTGAGGGCTATGGCTACACCTTC.

The chain couples TRBV29-1 to TRBJ2-5; 10 nucleotides match TRBD1. Per the germline V gene, CDR1 is SQVTM and CDR2 is ANQGSEA. V was clipped by 2 bases and J by 7 bases; unmatched bases: 7. This CDR3 is 14 amino acids long. CDR3 loop: CSVEWTGGFGTQYF. The CDR3 bases are TGCAGCGTTGAATGGACAGGGGGGTTTGGGACCCAGTACTTC.

The V gene is TRBV5-6, the J gene TRBJ1-6; 7 bases line up with TRBD1. Germline CDR1 SGHDT, CDR2 YYEEEE. This CDR3 comprises 15 residues. V was clipped by 2 bases and J by 8 bases; unmatched bases: 7. This CDR3 is CASSLRQGVHSPLHF. The CDR3 coding sequence is TGTGCCAGCAGCTTAAGGCAGGGGGTGCATTCACCCCTCCACTTT.

This chain joins TRBV27 and TRBJ2-5; 9 bases line up with TRBD1. J lost 1 base, V lost 2 bases, and 8 bases had no gene match. The CDR3 is 17 residues long. CDR1 is MNHEY, CDR2 SMNVEV, per germline (reference sequence). The CDR3 region is CASSLRPGTGFQETQYF. CDR3 nucleotide sequence: TGTGCCAGCAGTTTACGTCCCGGGACAGGGTTCCAAGAGACCCAGTACTTC.

The CDR3 region has the DNA TGTGCCAGCACGAGGAGGAACACCGGGGAGCTGTTTTTT. Amino acid sequence: CASTRRNTGELFF. The rearrangement joins TRBV12-3 or TRBV12-4 to TRBJ2-2; D unclear. Trimming cost V 7 bases and J 1 base, with 7 bases left between them. The CDR3 loop spans 13 amino acids.